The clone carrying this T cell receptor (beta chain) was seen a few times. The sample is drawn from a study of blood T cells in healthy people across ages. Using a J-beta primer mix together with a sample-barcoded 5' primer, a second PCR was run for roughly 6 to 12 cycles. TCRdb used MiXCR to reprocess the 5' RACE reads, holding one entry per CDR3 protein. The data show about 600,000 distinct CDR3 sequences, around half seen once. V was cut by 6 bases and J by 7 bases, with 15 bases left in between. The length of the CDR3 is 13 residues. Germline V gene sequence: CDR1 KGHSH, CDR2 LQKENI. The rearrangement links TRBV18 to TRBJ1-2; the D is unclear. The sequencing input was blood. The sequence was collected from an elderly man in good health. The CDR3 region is CASSGLAETGYTF. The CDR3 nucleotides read TGTGCCAGCTCCGGGCTGGCTGAGACTGGCTACACCTTC.